Many counts were recorded for the clone carrying this T cell receptor (beta chain). The antigen is unknown. TCRdb processed the RT-PCR reads anew with MiXCR; each CDR3 protein has one entry. The profile shows about 520,000 distinct CDR3 sequences, over 25% of them singletons. The sample belongs to a study of response to subunit inactivated influenza vaccine. Germline lookup yields CDR1 LGHNA and CDR2 YSLEER. Trimming left V 1 base short and J 4 bases short, with 16 bases between. The CDR3 has 16 residues. Regarding the study as a whole: That few new T cells are recruited by each seasonal influenza vaccination was the authors' suggestion.

Specimen: CD4+ T cells sorted from PBMCs, collected approximately 5 days after vaccination. The source is a man aged 50 or older who received an inactivated influenza vaccine. The chain has TRBV4-3 and TRBJ1-2; D unclear. The CDR3 coding sequence is TGCGCCAGCAGCCAAGGGGTTTTGGAGAGAGGCTATGGCTACACCTTC. Amino acid sequence: CASSQGVLERGYGYTF.